A single sample is the source of the 31 T cell receptor beta chains below, sequenced in a study of CD8 T cells in ankylosing spondylitis. TCRdb called the 5' RACE reads again in MiXCR, with one record for every CDR3 protein. Of some 38,000 distinct CDR3 sequences listed, about a tenth are singletons. Sequences were obtained from blood, either unsorted or a sorted T cell fraction (not recorded which). These receptors all come from a male donor with ankylosing spondylitis or in good health (not recorded which).

This clonotype was picked up many times. The chain carries TRBV6-2 or TRBV6-3 and TRBJ2-2, with TRBD2 matching 8 bases. Germline CDR1 is MNHEY and CDR2 is SVGEGT. CDR3 length: 18 residues. V lost 4 bases, J lost 4 bases, and 14 bases stayed unmatched. Here the CDR3 DNA reads TGTGCCAGCAGTTTGGACATTGCGGGAGGCCAAGGCACCGGGGAGCTGTTTTTT. Translating gives CASSLDIAGGQGTGELFF.

The table lists this clonotype with many counts. The V gene is TRBV5-6, the J gene TRBJ1-5; D is unclear. CDR3 size: 14 residues. Germline V gene sequence: CDR1 SGHDT, CDR2 YYEEEE. V was trimmed by 5 bases and J by 2 bases, leaving 11 bases between them. CDR3 region: CASRKMTGNQPQHF. In DNA form, the CDR3 reads TGTGCCAGCAGGAAAATGACGGGCAATCAGCCCCAGCATTTT.

This clonotype was observed many times. In DNA form, the CDR3 reads TGTGCCAGCAGCTCGAGGACAGGGGAAGAAGCTTTCTTT. The encoded protein is CASSSRTGEEAFF. The chain carries TRBV7-3 and TRBJ1-1; 9 positions agree with TRBD1. This CDR3 has 13 residues. The V segment lost 4 bases and the J segment 8 bases; nucleotides outside the gene matches: 5. CDR1 and CDR2 from the germline V gene are SGHTA and FQGTGA.

This clonotype was found many times. This rearrangement joins TRBV4-3 to TRBJ2-5; 9 nucleotides align to TRBD1. Trimming took 4 bases from V and 3 from J; bases not matched to a gene: 3. Germline V CDR1 and CDR2: LGHNA, YSLEER. The length of the CDR3 is 14 residues. The CDR3 protein is CASSRRTGEETQYF. The CDR3 nucleotides read TGCGCCAGCAGCCGAAGGACAGGGGAAGAGACCCAGTACTTC.

This clonotype was counted many times. The genes are TRBV7-2 and TRBJ2-7, with D possibly TRBD2 on 6 matching bases. The CDR3 spans 14 residues. Trimming took 5 bases from V and 3 from J, leaving 14 bases between them. Germline V CDR1 and CDR2: SGHTA, FQGNSA. The CDR3 DNA sequence: TGTGCCAGCAGCGTCGTTAGCGGAGGCTACGAGCAGTACTTC. Protein: CASSVVSGGYEQYF.

This clonotype was found many times. The chain uses TRBV2 and TRBJ2-3, with TRBD2 matching over 11 bases. With V trimmed by 7 bases and J by 2 bases, 5 bases remained unmatched. The CDR3 consists of 15 residues. The germline CDR1 and CDR2 sequences are SNHLY and FYNNEI. In nucleotides, the CDR3 is TGTGCCAGCACGGGACTAGCGGACAACACAGATACGCAGTATTTT. This encodes CASTGLADNTDTQYF.

This clonotype came up many times. This chain uses TRBV11-2 with TRBJ1-1, with TRBD1 identical over 7 bases. Per the germline V gene, CDR1 is SGHAT and CDR2 is FQNNGV. The CDR3 contains 17 residues. With V trimmed by 5 bases and J by 1 base, 13 bases remained unmatched. DNA of the CDR3: TGTGCCAGCAGCCCCCGAGGAGGGGGCCACGCGAACACTGAAGCTTTCTTT. The encoded protein is CASSPRGGGHANTEAFF.

This clonotype came up many times. The chain recombines TRBV7-9 with TRBJ2-1, with 8 bases identical to TRBD2. This CDR3 contains 16 residues. Per germline, CDR1 SEHNR and CDR2 FQNEAQ (reference sequence). The V and J ends lost 3 bases and 0 bases, in that order; junction bases with no gene match: 4. Here the CDR3 reads CASSFGGGSSYNEQFF. In nucleotides, the CDR3 is TGTGCCAGCAGCTTCGGCGGGGGGAGCTCCTACAATGAGCAGTTCTTC.

In its sample, this clonotype was seen a few times. The CDR3 nucleotides read TGTGCCACCAGTGGACACAGGGCGTTTGACACAGATACGCAGTATTTT. Protein sequence: CATSGHRAFDTDTQYF. This rearrangement joins TRBV24-1 to TRBJ2-3, with D perhaps TRBD1 (6 bases). Between the trimmed V and J ends, which lost 5 bases and 2 bases, there was a span of 16 bases. Germline loops: CDR1 KGHDR, CDR2 SFDVKD. The length of the CDR3 is 16 residues.

This clonotype was picked up a small number of times. V gene TRBV5-1 combines with J gene TRBJ2-1; D might be TRBD2 (7 bases). The ends were cut back, 2 bases at V and 8 bases at J, with 17 bases in the middle. There are 15 residues in the CDR3. Germline values: CDR1 SGHRS, CDR2 YFSETQ. CDR3 coding DNA: TGCGCCAGCAGCTTTCATTGGAGGGGGGGCGATGAGCAGTTCTTC. It yields the protein CASSFHWRGGDEQFF.

J is TRBJ2-5 and V is TRBV7-9, with 9 bases fitting TRBD2. CDR3 length: 15 residues. CDR1 and CDR2 (germline): SEHNR, FQNEAQ (reference sequence). With 5 bases clipped from V and 0 bases from J, the junction kept 4 bases outside the gene matches. This CDR3 reads CASSPSGIYQETQYF. CDR3 coding DNA: TGTGCCAGCAGCCCTAGCGGGATCTACCAAGAGACCCAGTACTTC.

V is TRBV6-1 and J is TRBJ2-3; TRBD1 agrees at 9 bases. The CDR3 extends over 15 amino acids. CDR1 is MNHNS and CDR2 is SASEGT in the germline V gene. The V segment lost 7 bases and the J segment 3 bases; nucleotides outside the gene matches: 8. The CDR3 sequence is CASIPGTGITDTQYF. The CDR3 bases are TGTGCCAGCATCCCCGGGACAGGGATTACAGATACGCAGTATTTT.

In its sample, this clonotype was seen many times. The junction differs from germline at one of its ends, possibly a read error. J is TRBJ2-3 and V is TRBV7-8, with TRBD2 identical over 7 bases. The CDR3 contains 15 residues. CDR1 and CDR2 from the germline V gene are SGHVS and FQNEAQ. This CDR3 is CATSGIPPSTDTQYF. CDR3 coding DNA: TGTGCCACCAGCGGGATACCTCCTAGCACAGATACGCAGTATTTT.

The chain combines TRBV2 with TRBJ2-1, with 9 bases identical to TRBD2. In germline, CDR1 is SNHLY, CDR2 FYNNEI. After removal of 3 bases from V and 2 bases from J, the junction contained 2 bases not matched to a gene. The CDR3 covers 15 residues. The CDR3 DNA follows: TGTGCCAGCAGTGATATAGCGGGGGCCTACAATGAGCAGTTCTTC. Translating gives CASSDIAGAYNEQFF. Full variable domain (outside the CDR3, taken from reference TRBV2 and TRBJ2-1): EPEVTQTPSHQVTQMGQEVILRCVPISNHLYFYWYRQILGQKVEFLVSFYNNEISEKSEIFDDQFSVERPDGSNFTLKIRSTKLEDSAMYFCASSDIAGAYNEQFFGPGTRLTVL.

This clonotype has a handful of counts. The chain couples TRBV27 to TRBJ2-7, with 7 bases lining up with TRBD1. Per the germline V gene, CDR1 is MNHEY and CDR2 is SMNVEV (reference sequence). This CDR3 is built from 15 residues. The J segment lost 0 bases and the V segment lost 3 bases, leaving 5 bases of the junction unmatched. CDR3 DNA sequence: TGTGCCAGCAGTTTGAATAGGGACAGCTCCTACGAGCAGTACTTC. Translating gives CASSLNRDSSYEQYF.

This clonotype is medium-sized (0.01 to 0.1%). The V call is TRBV20-1, the J call TRBJ2-7, with 10 nucleotides matching TRBD2. V was pared by 2 bases and J by 0 bases, with 7 bases of the junction left unmatched. Germline values: CDR1 DFQATT, CDR2 SNEGSKA (reference sequence). CDR3 length equals 16 residues. The CDR3: CSARSIAGGPSYEQYF. The DNA of the CDR3 is TGCAGTGCTAGATCGATAGCGGGAGGTCCCTCCTACGAGCAGTACTTC.

The rearrangement uses TRBV2 and TRBJ1-1; the D gene is possibly TRBD1 (5 bases). V was cut by 1 base and J by 2 bases, with 20 bases left in between. This CDR3 is built from 18 residues. CDR1 and CDR2 (germline): SNHLY, FYNNEI. The chain's CDR3 is CASSEEGGWRGTNTEAFF. DNA of the CDR3: TGTGCCAGCAGTGAAGAGGGCGGCTGGAGGGGAACCAACACTGAAGCTTTCTTT.

This clonotype has a count of ten or more. The chain employs TRBV5-1 and TRBJ2-4; D is unclear. Germline V CDR1 and CDR2: SGHRS, YFSETQ. V lost 4 bases to trimming and J lost 4 bases, with 21 bases between them. CDR3 length: 17 amino acids. The CDR3 protein is CASSPNVADARKNIQYF. CDR3 bases: TGCGCCAGCAGCCCTAATGTGGCAGATGCGAGAAAAAACATTCAGTACTTC.

This clonotype has ten or more counts. The chain recombines TRBV20-1 with TRBJ2-4; D is unresolved. The CDR3 covers 13 residues. The ends were cut back, 4 bases at V and 0 bases at J, with 7 bases in the middle. Looked up from germline, CDR1 is DFQATT and CDR2 is SNEGSKA (reference sequence). The CDR3 protein is CSANSLAKNIQYF. Written as DNA, the CDR3 is TGCAGTGCTAATTCTCTAGCCAAAAACATTCAGTACTTC.

The sample holds many counts of this clonotype. This sequence joins TRBV2 and TRBJ2-7; D unresolved. V was pared by 6 bases and J by 4 bases, with 10 bases between. In germline, CDR1 is SNHLY, CDR2 FYNNEI. The CDR3 is made up of 12 amino acids. CDR3 nucleotide sequence: TGTGCCAGCAGATTTACCAGTTACGAGCAGTACTTC. Protein sequence: CASRFTSYEQYF. The variable domain in full, completed from reference TRBV2 and TRBJ2-7, reads EPEVTQTPSHQVTQMGQEVILRCVPISNHLYFYWYRQILGQKVEFLVSFYNNEISEKSEIFDDQFSVERPDGSNFTLKIRSTKLEDSAMYFCASRFTSYEQYFGPGTRLTVT.

This clonotype came up many times. The chain recombines TRBV11-2 with TRBJ2-1; unclear D gene. This CDR3 is built from 15 residues. V lost 1 base and J lost 5, with 12 bases in between. CDR1 is SGHAT and CDR2 is FQNNGV in the germline V gene. Here the CDR3 DNA reads TGTGCCAGCAGCTTAGGGCCCGGCCGGGACAATGAGCAGTTCTTC. Amino acids: CASSLGPGRDNEQFF.

This clonotype was observed at least ten times. This chain joins TRBV4-1 and TRBJ2-7; D not resolved. The CDR3 has 14 residues. V gave up 2 bases and J gave up 0 bases, with 8 bases separating them. CDR1 is MGHRA and CDR2 is YSYEKL in the germline V gene. The chain's CDR3 is CASSQTGRSYEQYF. The CDR3 DNA reads as TGCGCCAGCAGCCAAACCGGGCGCTCCTACGAGCAGTACTTC.

This clonotype was detected a few times. The chain combines TRBV7-3 with TRBJ2-1; 9 positions agree with TRBD2. V was clipped by 0 bases and J by 6 bases; unmatched bases: 9. The germline CDR1 and CDR2 sequences are SGHTA and FQGTGA. This CDR3 has 17 residues. The CDR3 region is CASSLTFAGGLPNEQFF. For the CDR3, the DNA is TGTGCCAGCAGCTTAACGTTCGCGGGAGGGCTCCCCAATGAGCAGTTCTTC.

This clonotype has at least ten counts. The chain uses TRBV18 and TRBJ2-6, with D possibly matching TRBD2 (6 bases). Germline lookup yields CDR1 KGHSH and CDR2 LQKENI. CDR3 length equals 15 residues. V was pared by 2 bases and J by 7 bases, with 12 bases between. The CDR3 DNA is TGTGCCAGCTCACCAGGGCAGGGAGGCGCCAACGTCCTGACTTTC. Translating it yields CASSPGQGGANVLTF.

This clonotype has at least ten counts. The chain has TRBV12-3 or TRBV12-4 and TRBJ2-1; tentative D call: TRBD2 (6 bases). Trimming removed 4 bases from V and 5 bases from J, with 12 bases in between. This CDR3 region has 14 residues. For the CDR3, the DNA is TGTGCCAGCAGTTGGGCGGGACCTCACAATGAGCAGTTCTTC. Amino acids: CASSWAGPHNEQFF.

This clonotype has at least ten counts. For the CDR3, the DNA is TGTGCCAGCAGCGCAACTATGGGACAGCCAGAGACCCAGTACTTC. Residues: CASSATMGQPETQYF. The chain links TRBV5-6 to TRBJ2-5; 7 bases match TRBD1. CDR3 length: 15 residues. The V gene end was trimmed by 4 bases and the J gene end by 4 bases; junction bases not matched to a gene: 10. Germline V gene sequence: CDR1 SGHDT, CDR2 YYEEEE. Filled out from reference TRBV5-6 and TRBJ2-5, the complete variable domain reads DAGVTQSPTHLIKTRGQQVTLRCSPKSGHDTVSWYQQALGQGPQFIFQYYEEEERQRGNFPDRFSGHQFPNYSSELNVNALLLGDSALYLCASSATMGQPETQYFGPGTRLLVL.

This clonotype was observed many times. The chain links TRBV27 to TRBJ2-3; D remains ambiguous. CDR1 and CDR2 (germline): MNHEY, SMNVEV (reference sequence). This CDR3 has 11 amino acids. V was clipped by 6 bases and J by 7 bases, with 8 bases between them. As DNA, the CDR3 is TGTGCCAGCAGCCCTAGGAATACGCAGTATTTT. As protein: CASSPRNTQYF.

This clonotype was counted at least ten times. The V gene is TRBV7-2, the J gene TRBJ2-7; TRBD1 aligns across 10 bases. Germline values: CDR1 SGHTA, CDR2 FQGNSA. V dropped 0 bases and J dropped 3; count of bases not matched to a gene: 2. CDR3 length equals 15 residues. The CDR3 protein is CASSLAGTGVYEQYF. The CDR3, as DNA: TGTGCCAGCAGCTTAGCCGGGACAGGGGTCTACGAGCAGTACTTC.

The chain joins TRBV11-2 to TRBJ2-7; unclear D gene. Trimming took 0 bases from V and 2 from J, leaving 11 bases between them. CDR3 length: 15 amino acids. Germline assignment: CDR1 SGHAT and CDR2 FQNNGV. The DNA of the CDR3 is TGTGCCAGCAGCTTAGATCACCGCAGACCCTACGAGCAGTACTTC. It is translated as CASSLDHRRPYEQYF.

This clonotype has ten or more counts. The chain has TRBV19 and TRBJ2-1, with 12 bases matching TRBD2. Germline CDR1 reads LNHDA; CDR2 reads SQIVND (reference sequence). The CDR3 is 16 amino acids. V lost 6 bases and J lost 0; bases outside the gene matches: 3. CDR3 in amino acids: CASSETSGSSYNEQFF. DNA of the CDR3: TGTGCCAGTAGCGAGACTAGCGGGAGCTCCTACAATGAGCAGTTCTTC.

At least ten counts were recorded for this clonotype. This rearrangement joins TRBV10-3 to TRBJ1-2, with D uncertain. Trimming shortened V by 1 base and J by 7 bases, and 10 bases separated the two germline ends. This CDR3 comprises 13 residues. Germline lookup yields CDR1 ENHRY and CDR2 SYGVKD. CDR3 nucleotides: TGTGCCATCAGTGAGTACCCAGACGGTGGCTACACCTTC. Translation gives CAISEYPDGGYTF.